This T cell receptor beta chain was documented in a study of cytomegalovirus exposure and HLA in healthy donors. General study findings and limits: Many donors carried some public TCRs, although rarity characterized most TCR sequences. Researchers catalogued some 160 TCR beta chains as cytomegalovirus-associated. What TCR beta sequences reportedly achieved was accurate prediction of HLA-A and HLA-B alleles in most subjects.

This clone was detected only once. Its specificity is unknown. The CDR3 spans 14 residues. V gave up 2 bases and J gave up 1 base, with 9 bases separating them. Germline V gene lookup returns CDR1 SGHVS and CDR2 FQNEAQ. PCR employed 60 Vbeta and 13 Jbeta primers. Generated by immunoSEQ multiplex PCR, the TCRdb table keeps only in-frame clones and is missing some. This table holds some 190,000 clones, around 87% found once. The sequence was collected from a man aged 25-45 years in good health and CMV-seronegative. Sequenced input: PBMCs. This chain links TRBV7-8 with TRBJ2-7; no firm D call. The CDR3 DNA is TGTGCCAGCAGCTTACTACGAAATTCCTACGAGCAGTACTTC. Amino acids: CASSLLRNSYEQYF.